The clone carrying this TCR beta chain was recorded a few times. This record belongs to a study of blood T cell repertoires in COVID-19. With 1 base clipped from V and 2 bases from J, the junction kept 8 bases outside the gene matches. Germline V gene lookup returns CDR1 PRHDT and CDR2 FYEKMQ (reference sequence). The CDR3 loop spans 18 amino acids. Sequencing was performed with immunoSEQ multiplex PCR; in TCRdb, only in-frame clones are kept and a portion is missing. The sample consists of about 34,000 clones, more than 75% of them appearing once. The origin of this receptor is a man older than 75 with acute or convalescent COVID-19. This chain connects TRBV13 to TRBJ2-7, with 13 bases lining up with TRBD2. Sequenced sample: peripheral blood. CDR3 protein: CASSLVGLAGAFTYEQYF. Here the CDR3 DNA reads TGTGCCAGCAGCTTAGTTGGACTAGCGGGGGCCTTTACCTACGAGCAGTACTTC.